The source of this TCR beta chain is a study of T cell repertoires in cytomegalovirus infection. In the study overall: TCR beta signatures that were public indicated CMV infection and matching HLA type.

A few counts support this clonotype. Its matching antigen is unknown. The study's findings and limits: Ex vivo, HLA-C-restricted CMV-specific TCR beta clonotypes prevailed over the rest of the response.

TCRdb re-called the reads through MiXCR, storing one row per CDR3 protein. The repertoire consists of fewer than 350,000 distinct CDR3 sequences, with around 29% occurring once and the leading ten covering about 19%. The clonotype comes from a human donor in good health (CMV status not recorded). Some clones in this sample may be carry-over from other donors' samples. Sequencing used cultured PBMCs, obtained from culture after CMV antigen stimulation.

In DNA form, the CDR3 reads TGTGCCAGCAGTACGGGACTACGACGTGAAAAACTGTTTTTT. This encodes CASSTGLRREKLFF. V and J are TRBV12-3 or TRBV12-4 and TRBJ1-4; tentative D call: TRBD1 (5 bases). Trimming shortened V by 5 bases and J by 7 bases, and 14 bases separated the two germline ends. This CDR3 contains 14 residues.